This record looks at one T cell receptor beta chain sequence and its context. Trimming at V came to 6 bases and at J to 3 bases, leaving 3 bases not matched to a gene. Per the germline V gene, CDR1 is SNHLY and CDR2 is FYNNEI. The CDR3 sequence is 15 residues long. Sequenced by immunoSEQ multiplex PCR; TCRdb stores in-frame clones only, minus some. The table records over 85,000 clones, approximately 84% of them present only once. The sample belongs to a study of control samples from healthy donors and cancer patients. The specimen was PBMCs. This sequence originates from an older man with lung cancer. This chain joins TRBV2 and TRBJ2-1, with 12 bases matching TRBD2. This CDR3 is CASRGLAGSYNEQFF. CDR3 coding DNA: TGTGCCAGCAGGGGACTAGCGGGCAGCTACAATGAGCAGTTCTTC.